The next 23 T cell receptor beta chains were all read from a single sample in a study of prognosis after radiotherapy for stage I lung cancer. Multiplex PCR in two rounds served to amplify TCR beta CDR3 from genomic DNA. The authors ran first-round PCR with primers specific to each TRBV and TRBJ gene. TCRdb itself ran the multiplex PCR reads through MiXCR, one entry per CDR3 protein. The sample has about 16,000 distinct CDR3 sequences; roughly two fifths are singletons. The input for sequencing was PBMCs, taken before or after stereotactic body radiation therapy (not recorded which). These receptors were taken from a donor aged 50 or older with non-small cell lung cancer.

A word on this clonotype: A far larger clone is just one base off, so this is likely a read error. The chain carries TRBV6-2 or TRBV6-3 and TRBJ2-7; 10 bases agree with TRBD1. V lost 6 bases, J lost 5 bases, and 4 bases stayed unmatched. Germline CDR1 MNHEY, CDR2 SVGEGT. This CDR3 has 13 residues. For the CDR3, the DNA is TGTGCCAGCAGCCGGGACAGGGGCAACGAGCAGTACTTC. Its protein is CASSRDRGNEQYF.

V and J are TRBV7-3 and TRBJ2-2; D is ambiguous. This CDR3 is built from 13 residues. Trimming pared 3 bases from V and 6 bases from J, leaving 8 bases between. Germline CDR1 and CDR2: SGHTA and FQGTGA. CDR3 in DNA: TGTGCCAGCAGCTTCATGAGTTCCGGGGAGCTGTTTTTT. Amino acids: CASSFMSSGELFF.

In its sample, this clonotype was seen many times. V gene TRBV7-9 combines with J gene TRBJ2-2; 8 bases are shared with TRBD1. The CDR3 length is 15 residues. J was trimmed by 6 bases and V by 5 bases; bases with no gene match: 8. Germline-derived CDR1 and CDR2 are SEHNR and FQNEAQ (reference sequence). This CDR3 is CASSRGQGLAGELFF. DNA for the CDR3: TGTGCCAGCAGCCGCGGACAGGGTCTCGCCGGGGAGCTGTTTTTT.

This clonotype was detected a few times. This rearrangement joins TRBV28 to TRBJ2-7, with TRBD2 as a possible D gene (5 bases). The germline V gene has CDR1 MDHEN and CDR2 SYDVKM. This CDR3 is 13 amino acids long. Trimming took off 7 bases at V and 4 bases at J, with 14 bases between the two ends. This CDR3 reads CASMVGIGYEQYF. As DNA, the CDR3 is TGTGCCAGCATGGTCGGGATTGGGTACGAGCAGTACTTC.

V and J are TRBV2 and TRBJ1-6, with TRBD1 matching over 7 bases. Germline CDR1 is SNHLY and CDR2 is FYNNEI. CDR3 length: 14 amino acids. V shed 8 bases, J shed 4 bases, and the junction held 5 bases outside the gene matches. In nucleotides, the CDR3 is TGTGCCAGCGAGACGGGACAGTATAATTCACCCCTCCACTTT. This gives the protein CASETGQYNSPLHF.

In its sample, this clonotype was seen many times. The chain combines TRBV20-1 with TRBJ2-5; 8 bases agree with TRBD2. The J segment lost 1 base and the V segment lost 3 bases, leaving 4 bases of the junction unmatched. The CDR3 totals 14 residues. Germline loops: CDR1 DFQATT, CDR2 SNEGSKA (reference sequence). CDR3 protein: CSASDGRGQETQYF. The DNA of the CDR3 is TGCAGTGCTAGCGACGGGAGGGGCCAAGAGACCCAGTACTTC.

A few counts support this clonotype. This probably arose from a read error, given a far larger clone one base away. CDR3: CASSSPVSPEAFF. Written as DNA, the CDR3 is TGTGCCAGCAGTTCCCCGGTGTCCCCTGAAGCTTTCTTT. The chain couples TRBV6-5 to TRBJ1-1; D remains ambiguous. The germline V gene encodes CDR1 MNHEY and CDR2 SVGAGI. V lost 4 bases to trimming and J lost 6 bases, with 12 bases between them. CDR3 length: 13 amino acids.

This clonotype is medium-sized in the sample. The chain employs TRBV5-1 and TRBJ1-2, with D hard to call. Germline CDR1 reads SGHRS; CDR2 reads YFSETQ. This CDR3 spans 14 amino acids. V lost 0 bases and J lost 0, with 6 bases in between. The chain's CDR3 is CASSLDHTNYGYTF. The CDR3 nucleotides are TGCGCCAGCAGCTTGGACCACACTAACTATGGCTACACCTTC.

As for this clonotype: This likely stems from a read error, as it lies one base from a far larger clone. The V call is TRBV12-3 or TRBV12-4, the J call TRBJ2-7, with 7 nucleotides matching TRBD1. The J call may be incorrect, as the DNA end agrees better with TRBJ2-1. CDR3 length: 13 residues. The DNA of the CDR3 is TGTGCCAGCATTTTAGGGGGCCTGGTGGAGCAGTTCTTC. Translation: CASILGGLVEQFF.

This clonotype appeared many times. V usage is TRBV20-1 and J usage is TRBJ2-5; D might be TRBD1 or TRBD2, each matching 6 bases. Trimming shortened V by 2 bases and J by 2 bases, and 15 bases separated the two germline ends. This CDR3 region has 15 residues. The germline V gene has CDR1 DFQATT and CDR2 SNEGSKA (reference sequence). The DNA of the CDR3 is TGCAGTGCTAGAAAAATGACAGGAGGGCAAGAGACCCAGTACTTC. Its translation: CSARKMTGGQETQYF.

This chain joins TRBV19 and TRBJ2-1, with 10 nucleotides matching TRBD2. The CDR3 consists of 18 residues. Germline lookup yields CDR1 LNHDA and CDR2 SQIVND (reference sequence). CDR3 residues: CESSIRAASGGSYNEQFF. CDR3 nucleotides: TGTGAAAGTAGTATACGTGCGGCTAGCGGGGGCTCCTACAATGAGCAGTTCTTC.

This clonotype was counted many times. The chain is built from TRBV7-2 and TRBJ2-5; 10 bases agree with TRBD2. V shed 1 base, J shed 5 bases, and the junction held 13 bases outside the gene matches. The CDR3 loop spans 18 amino acids. CDR1 and CDR2 (germline): SGHTA, FQGNSA. CDR3 DNA sequence: TGTGCCAGCAGCTTAGAGGGGGGCAGCGGGAGGGCCCGGGAGACCCAGTACTTC. Amino acids: CASSLEGGSGRARETQYF.

The chain links TRBV7-2 to TRBJ2-1; possibly TRBD2 for D (7 bases). V lost 5 bases, J lost 7 bases, and 18 bases lay in between. The CDR3 has 15 amino acids. Germline V CDR1 and CDR2: SGHTA, FQGNSA. The CDR3 DNA reads TGTGCCAGCAGCCGCTCCGGGGGGCTAGTGAATGAGCAGTTCTTC. Its translation: CASSRSGGLVNEQFF.

The chain joins TRBV20-1 to TRBJ2-7; 11 nucleotides match TRBD1. The CDR3 length is 15 residues. Germline V CDR1 and CDR2: DFQATT, SNEGSKA (reference sequence). The V and J ends lost 6 bases and 2 bases, in that order; junction bases with no gene match: 9. CDR3 sequence reads: CSAPGQGAFAYEQYF. CDR3 in DNA: TGCAGTGCCCCCGGACAGGGGGCTTTCGCCTACGAGCAGTACTTC.

Judged by abundance, this clonotype is medium-sized. The chain couples TRBV11-2 to TRBJ1-6; a weak D match, TRBD1 (5 bases). In germline, CDR1 is SGHAT, CDR2 FQNNGV. The CDR3 sequence is 15 residues long. V gave up 5 bases and J gave up 5 bases, with 13 bases separating them. For the CDR3, the DNA is TGTGCCAGCAGCCAAAGGGGTAGCAATAATTCACCCCTCCACTTT. Encoded protein: CASSQRGSNNSPLHF.

The J gene is TRBJ2-1, the V gene TRBV9, with TRBD2 matching 13 bases. V lost 3 bases to trimming and J lost 7 bases; unmatched junction nucleotides: 7. The CDR3 runs to 16 residues. The V gene's germline CDR1 is SGDLS and CDR2 YYNGEE. CDR3 sequence: CASSGLAGGPINEQFF. CDR3 DNA sequence: TGTGCCAGCAGCGGACTAGCGGGGGGCCCGATAAATGAGCAGTTCTTC.

This clonotype occurred many times. Here the CDR3 DNA reads TGTGCCAGCAGCCGACCGTCGGGACAGGGGGCCGAAGATACGCAGTATTTT. Protein sequence: CASSRPSGQGAEDTQYF. The chain recombines TRBV11-2 with TRBJ2-3; 12 bases are shared with TRBD1. The CDR3 extends over 17 amino acids. J was trimmed by 5 bases and V by 5 bases; bases with no gene match: 11. Germline V gives CDR1 SGHAT, CDR2 FQNNGV.

This clonotype was seen many times. The genes are TRBV28 and TRBJ2-5; no clear D gene. V gave up 5 bases and J gave up 2 bases, with 9 bases separating them. CDR1 and CDR2 from the germline V gene are MDHEN and SYDVKM. The CDR3 runs to 13 residues. CDR3 in DNA: TGTGCCAGCAGTCTCACCCCACAAGAGACCCAGTACTTC. Residues: CASSLTPQETQYF.

This chain connects TRBV11-2 to TRBJ2-7, with D unclear. Germline values: CDR1 SGHAT, CDR2 FQNNGV. The CDR3 runs to 13 residues. V lost 5 bases to trimming and J lost 4 bases, with 12 bases between them. The DNA of the CDR3 is TGTGCCAGCAGCCCAGCCCCGCTATACGAGCAGTACTTC. Its translation: CASSPAPLYEQYF. Drawing the rest from reference TRBV11-2 and TRBJ2-7, the complete variable domain is EAGVAQSPRYKIIEKRQSVAFWCNPISGHATLYWYQQILGQGPKLLIQFQNNGVVDDSQLPKDRFSAERLKGVDSTLKIQPAKLEDSAVYLCASSPAPLYEQYFGPGTRLTVT.

The CDR3 loop reads CASSPISGRSADTQYF. CDR3 DNA: TGTGCCAGCAGCCCTATTAGCGGGAGGTCCGCAGATACGCAGTATTTT. The V and J genes are TRBV28 and TRBJ2-3; 10 nucleotides align to TRBD2. Germline trimming cut 6 bases from V and 4 bases from J; bases unmatched to any gene: 10. Germline CDR1 and CDR2: MDHEN and SYDVKM. The CDR3 is 16 residues long.

This clonotype showed up just a few times. The chain uses TRBV6-7 and TRBJ1-5, with a tentative D call TRBD1 (6 bases). TRBV6-7 is reported as an ORF; its role is uncertain. Trimming cost V 0 bases and J 0 bases, with 12 bases left between them. This CDR3 contains 17 residues. The CDR3 is CASSYSGGGSSNQPQHF. Here the CDR3 DNA reads TGTGCCAGCAGTTACTCCGGGGGGGGCAGTAGCAATCAGCCCCAGCATTTT.

The chain combines TRBV9 with TRBJ1-3, with D unresolved. Between the trimmed V and J ends, which lost 3 bases and 4 bases, there was a span of 8 bases. CDR1 is SGDLS, CDR2 YYNGEE, per germline. CDR3 length equals 13 residues. The CDR3 loop reads CASSALTGNTIYF. CDR3 nucleotides: TGTGCCAGCAGCGCTTTAACCGGAAACACCATATATTTT.

This clonotype appeared a single time. The CDR3 carries no conserved terminal phenylalanine or tryptophan, so it likely arises from a read error. The chain couples TRBV27 to TRBJ1-6, with no clear D. Per germline, CDR1 MNHEY and CDR2 SMNVEV (reference sequence). Between the trimmed V and J ends, which lost 7 bases and 12 bases, there was a span of 25 bases. The CDR3 sequence is 16 residues long. CDR3 in amino acids: CASIFWSSANEGPLHS. DNA of the CDR3: TGTGCCAGCATTTTTTGGAGCTCCGCAAACGAAGGACCCCTCCACTCT.